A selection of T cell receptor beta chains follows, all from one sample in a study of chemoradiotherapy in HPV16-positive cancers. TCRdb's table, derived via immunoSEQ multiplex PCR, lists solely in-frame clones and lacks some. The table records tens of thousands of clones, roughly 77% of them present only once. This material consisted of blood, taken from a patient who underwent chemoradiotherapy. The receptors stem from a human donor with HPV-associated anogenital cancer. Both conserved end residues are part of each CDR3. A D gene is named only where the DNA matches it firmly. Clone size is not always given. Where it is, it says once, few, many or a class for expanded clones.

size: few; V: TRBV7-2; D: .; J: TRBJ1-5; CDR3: CASSGWGDNQPQHF; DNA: TGTGCCAGCAGTGGCTGGGGCGACAATCAGCCCCAGCATTTT
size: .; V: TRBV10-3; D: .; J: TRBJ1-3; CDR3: CAIRESSGNTIYF; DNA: TGTGCCATCCGAGAGTCCTCTGGAAACACCATATATTTT
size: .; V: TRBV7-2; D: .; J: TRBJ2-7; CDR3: CASSPRTRAMAYEQYF; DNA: TGTGCCAGCAGCCCCCGCACCAGGGCGATGGCCTACGAGCAGTACTTC
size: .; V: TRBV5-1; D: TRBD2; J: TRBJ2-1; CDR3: CASSSPTSGAYNEQFF; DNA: TGCGCCAGCAGCTCCCCGACTAGCGGAGCGTACAATGAGCAGTTCTTC
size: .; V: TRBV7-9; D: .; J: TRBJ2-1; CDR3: CASSLVLNNEQFF; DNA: TGTGCCAGCAGCTTGGTTCTTAACAATGAGCAGTTCTTC
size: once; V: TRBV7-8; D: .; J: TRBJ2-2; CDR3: CASSLGVPGPQAGELFF; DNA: TGTGCCAGCAGCTTAGGGGTTCCAGGGCCTCAAGCCGGGGAGCTGTTTTTT
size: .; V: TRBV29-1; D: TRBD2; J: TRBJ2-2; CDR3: CSVAAIAGGNTGELFF; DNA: TGCAGCGTCGCTGCTATCGCGGGGGGGAACACCGGGGAGCTGTTTTTT
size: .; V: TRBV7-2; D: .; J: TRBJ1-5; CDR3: CASSFSGNQPQHF; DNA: TGTGCCAGCAGCTTCAGTGGGAATCAGCCCCAGCATTTT
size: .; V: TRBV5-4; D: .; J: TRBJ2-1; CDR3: CADPGNEQFF; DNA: TGTGCCGACCCCGGGAATGAGCAGTTCTTC
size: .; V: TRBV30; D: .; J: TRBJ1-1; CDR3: CAWSGRTEAFF; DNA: TGTGCCTGGAGTGGCAGGACTGAAGCTTTCTTT
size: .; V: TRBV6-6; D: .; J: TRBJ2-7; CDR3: CASSVPRQGEQYF; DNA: TGTGCCAGCAGCGTGCCACGCCAGGGAGAGCAGTACTTC
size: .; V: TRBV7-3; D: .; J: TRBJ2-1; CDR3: CASSSAGYNEQFF; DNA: TGTGCCAGCAGCTCAGCCGGGTACAATGAGCAGTTCTTC
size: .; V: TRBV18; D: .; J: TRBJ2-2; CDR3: CASSPSQLNTGELFF; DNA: TGTGCCAGCTCACCGTCCCAGCTTAACACCGGGGAGCTGTTTTTT
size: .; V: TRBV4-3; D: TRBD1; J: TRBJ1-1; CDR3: CASSPRTTGGNTEAFF; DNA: TGCGCCAGCAGCCCCAGGACGACAGGGGGGAACACTGAAGCTTTCTTT
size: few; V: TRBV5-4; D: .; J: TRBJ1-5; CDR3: CASSSGPVRANQPQHF; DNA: TGTGCCAGCAGCTCTGGCCCGGTGAGGGCCAATCAGCCCCAGCATTTT
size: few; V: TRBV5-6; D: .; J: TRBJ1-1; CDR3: CASQRSSEAFF; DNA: TGTGCCAGCCAGAGGAGTTCTGAAGCTTTCTTT
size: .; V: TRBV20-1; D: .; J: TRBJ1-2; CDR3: CSARPLGYTF; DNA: TGCAGTGCTAGACCTCTTGGCTACACCTTC
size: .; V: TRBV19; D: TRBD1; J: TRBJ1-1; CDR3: CASSTPADRVNTEAFF; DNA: TGTGCCAGTAGTACCCCCGCGGACAGGGTGAACACTGAAGCTTTCTTT
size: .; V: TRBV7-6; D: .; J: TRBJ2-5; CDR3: CASSLANWGQETQYF; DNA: TGTGCCAGCAGCTTAGCGAACTGGGGCCAAGAGACCCAGTACTTC
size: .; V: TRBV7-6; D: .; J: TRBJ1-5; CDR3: CASSSFRDQPQHF; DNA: TGTGCCAGCAGCTCTTTCAGGGATCAGCCCCAGCATTTT
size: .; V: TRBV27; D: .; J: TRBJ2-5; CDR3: CASSLDMQETQYF; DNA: TGTGCCAGCAGTTTAGACATGCAAGAGACCCAGTACTTC
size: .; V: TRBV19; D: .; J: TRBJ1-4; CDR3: CSHQVGKLDKCSNEKLFF; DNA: TGTTCCCACCAGGTAGGGAAGTTAGATAAGTGCTCTAATGAAAAACTGTTTTTT
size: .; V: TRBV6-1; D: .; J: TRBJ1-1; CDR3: CASSEGEWGEAFF; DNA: TGTGCCAGCAGTGAAGGGGAGTGGGGTGAAGCTTTCTTT
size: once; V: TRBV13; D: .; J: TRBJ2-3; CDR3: CASCSRGSTDTQYF; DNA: TGTGCCAGCTGTTCTCGCGGCAGCACAGATACGCAGTATTTT
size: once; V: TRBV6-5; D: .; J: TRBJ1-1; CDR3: CASTTRRGGTEAFF; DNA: TGTGCCAGCACGACCCGCAGAGGGGGCACTGAAGCTTTCTTT
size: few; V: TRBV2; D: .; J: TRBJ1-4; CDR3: CASSETEKLFF; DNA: TGTGCCAGCAGTGAAACCGAAAAACTGTTTTTT
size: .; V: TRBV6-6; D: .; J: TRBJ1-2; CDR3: CASSMTGQLNYGYTF; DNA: TGTGCCAGCAGTATGACAGGACAGTTAAACTATGGCTACACCTTC
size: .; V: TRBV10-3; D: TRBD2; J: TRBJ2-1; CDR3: CAISESGSGGHNEQFF; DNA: TGTGCCATCAGTGAGTCGGGTAGCGGGGGGCACAATGAGCAGTTCTTC
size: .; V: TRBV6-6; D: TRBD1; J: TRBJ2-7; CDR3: CASSYQGQAYEQYF; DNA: TGTGCCAGCAGTTATCAGGGACAGGCCTACGAGCAGTACTTC
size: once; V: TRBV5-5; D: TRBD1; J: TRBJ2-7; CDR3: CASSEGTGIYEQYF; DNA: TGTGCCAGCAGCGAAGGGACAGGGATCTACGAGCAGTACTTC
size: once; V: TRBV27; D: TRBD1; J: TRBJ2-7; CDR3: CASAKRGTGASPASYEQYF; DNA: TGTGCCAGCGCTAAAAGGGGGACAGGGGCTTCCCCGGCCTCCTACGAGCAGTACTTC
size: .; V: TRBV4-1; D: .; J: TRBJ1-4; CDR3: CASSQDGQPYEKLFF; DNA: TGCGCCAGCAGCCAAGATGGACAGCCGTACGAAAAACTGTTTTTT